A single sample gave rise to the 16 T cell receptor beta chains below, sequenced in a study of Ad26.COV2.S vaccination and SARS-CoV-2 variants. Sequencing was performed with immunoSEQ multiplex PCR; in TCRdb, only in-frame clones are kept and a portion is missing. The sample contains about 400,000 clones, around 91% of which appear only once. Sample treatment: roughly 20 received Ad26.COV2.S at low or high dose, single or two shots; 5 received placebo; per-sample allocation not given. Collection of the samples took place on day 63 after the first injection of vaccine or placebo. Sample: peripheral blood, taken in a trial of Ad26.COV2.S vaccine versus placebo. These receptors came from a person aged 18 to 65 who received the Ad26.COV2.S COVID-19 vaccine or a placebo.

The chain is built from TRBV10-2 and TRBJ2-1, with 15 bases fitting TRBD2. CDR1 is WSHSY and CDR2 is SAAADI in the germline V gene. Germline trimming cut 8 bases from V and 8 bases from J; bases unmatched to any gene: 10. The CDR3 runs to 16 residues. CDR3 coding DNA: TGCGCCAGCGGGGGCCAGGGGACTAGCGGGAGGTATGAGCAGTTCTTC. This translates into CASGGQGTSGRYEQFF.

CDR3 amino acids: CAWQIGTSTDTQYF. The CDR3 bases are TGTGCCTGGCAAATCGGGACTAGCACAGATACGCAGTATTTT. The rearrangement joins TRBV30 to TRBJ2-3, with D possibly being TRBD2 (6 bases). CDR1 is GTSNPN and CDR2 is SVGIG in the germline V gene (reference sequence). Trimming pared 5 bases from V and 0 bases from J, leaving 12 bases between. CDR3 length equals 14 residues.

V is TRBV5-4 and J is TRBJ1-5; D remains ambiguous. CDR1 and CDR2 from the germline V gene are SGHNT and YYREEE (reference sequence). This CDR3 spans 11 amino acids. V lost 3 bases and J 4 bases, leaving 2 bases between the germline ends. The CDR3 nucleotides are TGTGCCAGCAGCTCAAATCAGCCCCAGCATTTT. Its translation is CASSSNQPQHF.

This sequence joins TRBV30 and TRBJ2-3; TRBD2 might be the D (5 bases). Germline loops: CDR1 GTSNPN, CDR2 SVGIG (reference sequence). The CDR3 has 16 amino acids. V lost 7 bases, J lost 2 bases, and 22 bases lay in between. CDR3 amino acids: CASDGLPVTNTDTQYF. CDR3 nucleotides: TGTGCCTCCGACGGACTCCCCGTCACCAACACAGATACGCAGTATTTT.

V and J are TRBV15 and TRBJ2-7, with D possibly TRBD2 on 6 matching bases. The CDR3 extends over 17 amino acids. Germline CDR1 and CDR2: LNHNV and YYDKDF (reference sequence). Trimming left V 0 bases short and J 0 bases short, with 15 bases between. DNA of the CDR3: TGTGCCACCAGCAGAGATTGGGGGACTTATAACTCCTACGAGCAGTACTTC. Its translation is CATSRDWGTYNSYEQYF.

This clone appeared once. The CDR3 DNA reads TGTGCCAGCAGCCCCGGGATGGAGACCCAGTACTTC. Protein product: CASSPGMETQYF. The chain uses TRBV11-3 and TRBJ2-5; a weak D match, TRBD2 (5 bases). Germline CDR1 and CDR2: SGHNT and YENEEA. V was cut by 5 bases and J by 5 bases, with 9 bases left in between. The CDR3 spans 12 residues.

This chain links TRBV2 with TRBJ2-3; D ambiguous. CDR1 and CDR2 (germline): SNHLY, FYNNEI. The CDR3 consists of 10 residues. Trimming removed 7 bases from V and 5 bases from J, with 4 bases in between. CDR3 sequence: CASTKDTQYF. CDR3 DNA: TGTGCCAGCACAAAAGATACGCAGTATTTT.

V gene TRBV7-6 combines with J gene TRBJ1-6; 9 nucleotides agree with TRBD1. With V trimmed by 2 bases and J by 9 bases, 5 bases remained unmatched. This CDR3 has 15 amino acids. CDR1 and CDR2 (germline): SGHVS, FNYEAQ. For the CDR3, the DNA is TGTGCCAGCAGCTTAACGGGACAGGGTAGTTCACCCCTCCACTTT. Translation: CASSLTGQGSSPLHF. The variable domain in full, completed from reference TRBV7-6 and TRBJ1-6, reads GAGVSQSPRYKVTKRGQDVALRCDPISGHVSLYWYRQALGQGPEFLTYFNYEAQQDKSGLPNDRFSAERPEGSISTLTIQRTEQRDSAMYRCASSLTGQGSSPLHFGNGTRLTVT.

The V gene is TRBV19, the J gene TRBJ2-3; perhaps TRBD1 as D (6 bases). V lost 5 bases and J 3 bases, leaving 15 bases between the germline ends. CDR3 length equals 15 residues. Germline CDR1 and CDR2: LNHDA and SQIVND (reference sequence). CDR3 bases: TGTGCCAGTAGTCGGACAGTGAGGAGGACAGATACGCAGTATTTT. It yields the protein CASSRTVRRTDTQYF.

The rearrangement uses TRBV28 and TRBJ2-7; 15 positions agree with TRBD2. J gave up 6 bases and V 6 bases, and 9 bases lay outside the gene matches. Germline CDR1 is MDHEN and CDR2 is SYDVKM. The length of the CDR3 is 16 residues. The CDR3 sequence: CASRSRTSGRVSEQYF. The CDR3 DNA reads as TGTGCCAGCAGGAGCCGGACTAGCGGGAGGGTGAGCGAGCAGTACTTC.

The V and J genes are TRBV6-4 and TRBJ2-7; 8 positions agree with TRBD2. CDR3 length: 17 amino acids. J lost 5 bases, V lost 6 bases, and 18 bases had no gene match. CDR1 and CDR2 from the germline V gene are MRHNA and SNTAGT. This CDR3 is CASRPPWPGKAGDEQYF. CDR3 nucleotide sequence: TGTGCCAGCAGGCCCCCATGGCCGGGGAAAGCGGGAGACGAGCAGTACTTC.

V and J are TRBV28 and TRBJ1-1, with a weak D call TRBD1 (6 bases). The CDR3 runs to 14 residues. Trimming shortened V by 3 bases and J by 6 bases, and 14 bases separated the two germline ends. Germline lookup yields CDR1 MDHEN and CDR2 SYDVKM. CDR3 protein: CASSLRTVISEAFF. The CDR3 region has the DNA TGTGCCAGCAGTTTGAGGACAGTTATCTCTGAAGCTTTCTTT.

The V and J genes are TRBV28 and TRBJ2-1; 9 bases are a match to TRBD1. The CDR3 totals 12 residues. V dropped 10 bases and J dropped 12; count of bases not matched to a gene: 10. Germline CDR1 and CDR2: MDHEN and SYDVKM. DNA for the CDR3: TGTGCCACGGGACAGGGTTCCGTCGCGCAGTTCTTC. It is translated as CATGQGSVAQFF.

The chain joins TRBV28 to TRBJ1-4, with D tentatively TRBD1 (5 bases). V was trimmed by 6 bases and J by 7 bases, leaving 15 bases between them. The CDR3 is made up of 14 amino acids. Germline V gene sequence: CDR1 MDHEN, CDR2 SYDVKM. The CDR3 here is CASSARDFGEKLFF. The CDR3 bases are TGTGCCAGCAGCGCCAGGGATTTCGGTGAAAAACTGTTTTTT.

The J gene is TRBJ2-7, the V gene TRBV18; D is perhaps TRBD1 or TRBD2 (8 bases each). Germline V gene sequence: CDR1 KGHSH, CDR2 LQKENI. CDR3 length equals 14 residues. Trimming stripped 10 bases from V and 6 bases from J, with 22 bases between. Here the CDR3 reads CATQQGAGGTEQYF. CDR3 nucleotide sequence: TGTGCCACCCAGCAGGGGGCGGGAGGAACCGAGCAGTACTTC.

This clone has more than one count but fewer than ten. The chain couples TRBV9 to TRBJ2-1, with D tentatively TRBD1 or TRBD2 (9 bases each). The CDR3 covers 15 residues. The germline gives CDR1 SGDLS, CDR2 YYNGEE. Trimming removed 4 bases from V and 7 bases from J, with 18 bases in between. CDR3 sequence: CASSFASGTGNEQFF. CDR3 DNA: TGTGCCAGCAGCTTCGCTAGCGGGACAGGGAATGAGCAGTTCTTC.